Following are 11 T cell receptor beta chains from one sample sequenced in a study of T cell responses to AZD1222 COVID-19 vaccine. Here immunoSEQ multiplex PCR was the method, and the copy in TCRdb shows in-frame clones only, minus some. The data show about 82,000 clones, roughly 88% seen once. Sample: peripheral blood, taken 28 days after the second AZD1222 dose. Receptors were obtained from an adult who received the AZD1222 COVID-19 vaccine.

The chain combines TRBV12-3 or TRBV12-4 with TRBJ2-1; tentative D call: TRBD2 (5 bases). V lost 6 bases and J 5 bases, leaving 8 bases between the germline ends. The CDR3 loop spans 12 amino acids. CDR3 loop: CASSGLDNEQFF. The CDR3 region has the DNA TGTGCCAGCAGCGGACTGGACAATGAGCAGTTCTTC.

The chain recombines TRBV5-5 with TRBJ1-1, with 8 bases fitting TRBD1. CDR3 length equals 15 residues. The germline V gene encodes CDR1 SGHKS and CDR2 YYEKEE (reference sequence). Germline trimming cut 0 bases from V and 3 bases from J; bases unmatched to any gene: 4. The CDR3 DNA is TGTGCCAGCAGCTTGGTCTCGGACAGGGACACTGAAGCTTTCTTT. This encodes CASSLVSDRDTEAFF.

The chain recombines TRBV18 with TRBJ1-1; D uncertain. This CDR3 has 15 amino acids. The germline V gene has CDR1 KGHSH and CDR2 LQKENI. V was trimmed by 2 bases and J by 1 base, leaving 11 bases between them. The CDR3 coding sequence is TGTGCCAGCTCACCAAGGCAAACGGGGAACACTGAAGCTTTCTTT. As protein: CASSPRQTGNTEAFF.

The rearrangement uses TRBV19 and TRBJ1-2, with D perhaps matching TRBD1 (6 bases). Trimming left V 3 bases short and J 3 bases short, with 17 bases between. This CDR3 region has 16 residues. CDR1 LNHDA and CDR2 SQIVND come from the germline V gene (reference sequence). CDR3 loop: CASSMKGGIVDYGYTF. Written as DNA, the CDR3 is TGTGCCAGTAGTATGAAAGGGGGTATCGTGGACTATGGCTACACCTTC.

J is TRBJ2-5 and V is TRBV6-1; D is unresolved. V was clipped by 2 bases and J by 2 bases, with 18 bases between them. The length of the CDR3 is 17 residues. The germline CDR1 and CDR2 sequences are MNHNS and SASEGT. In DNA, the CDR3 is TGTGCCAGCAGTGAACGCGCCCGGATAGATTGGCAAGAGACCCAGTACTTC. This encodes CASSERARIDWQETQYF.

The chain links TRBV28 to TRBJ1-1, with D possibly being TRBD1 (5 bases). This CDR3 contains 16 residues. The germline V gene has CDR1 MDHEN and CDR2 SYDVKM. Trimming shortened V by 5 bases and J by 5 bases, and 21 bases separated the two germline ends. The CDR3 region is CASSHQITGFRTEAFF. DNA for the CDR3: TGTGCCAGCAGTCATCAAATTACAGGATTTCGGACTGAAGCTTTCTTT. Based on the CDR3 plus reference TRBV28 and TRBJ1-1, the full variable domain is DVKVTQSSRYLVKRTGEKVFLECVQDMDHENMFWYRQDPGLGLRLIYFSYDVKMKEKGDIPEGYSVSREKKERFSLILESASTNQTSMYLCASSHQITGFRTEAFFGQGTRLTVV.

V usage is TRBV24-1 and J usage is TRBJ2-1; D is unresolved. Germline V gene lookup returns CDR1 KGHDR and CDR2 SFDVKD. The CDR3 is 12 amino acids. Between the trimmed V and J ends, which lost 6 bases and 8 bases, there was a span of 10 bases. The CDR3 DNA is TGTGCCACCAGTTCAGAAGTTGATGAGCAGTTCTTC. It specifies CATSSEVDEQFF.

This clone was detected only once. This chain links TRBV12-3 or TRBV12-4 with TRBJ2-5, with no clear D. The CDR3 loop spans 12 amino acids. Deletions cut 6 bases from V and 7 bases from J, with 12 bases between. Written as DNA, the CDR3 is TGTGCCAGCAGCCCGGGCTTACGGACCCAGTACTTC. Translating it yields CASSPGLRTQYF.

The V gene is TRBV7-2, the J gene TRBJ2-5; the D gene is possibly TRBD2 (5 bases). Between the trimmed V and J ends, which lost 0 bases and 3 bases, there was a span of 14 bases. The CDR3 is 16 amino acids. From germline, CDR1 is SGHTA and CDR2 FQGNSA. CDR3 residues: CASSLALTLGEETQYF. The CDR3 DNA reads as TGTGCCAGCAGCTTAGCGCTAACATTGGGAGAAGAGACCCAGTACTTC.

This clone was detected only a few times. The genes are TRBV27 and TRBJ2-3, with a tentative D call TRBD1 (5 bases). Trimming left V 2 bases short and J 4 bases short, with 7 bases between. The CDR3 length is 13 residues. The germline gives CDR1 MNHEY, CDR2 SMNVEV (reference sequence). CDR3 in amino acids: CASSLQGPDTQYF. CDR3 sequence (DNA): TGTGCCAGCAGTTTACAGGGCCCAGATACGCAGTATTTT.

The chain couples TRBV27 to TRBJ2-1, with 9 nucleotides matching TRBD2. Germline V gene data show CDR1 as MNHEY and CDR2 as SMNVEV (reference sequence). The CDR3 sequence is 14 residues long. V lost 8 bases, J lost 10 bases, and 12 bases stayed unmatched. The CDR3 loop is CASGSGSGRKEQFF. The CDR3 DNA sequence: TGTGCCAGCGGTTCAGGGAGCGGGAGGAAGGAGCAGTTCTTC.